The 7 T cell receptor beta chains below all came from one sample that was sequenced in a study of regulatory dendritic cells for organ transplantation. Only in-frame clones appear in the TCRdb table, and some are missing; sequencing was by immunoSEQ multiplex PCR. The sample yields about 28,000 clones, around 83% seen once. Specimen: naive CD4+ T cells from blood. Subset noted: CD45RA+ naive T cells. These receptors all stem from a human donor in good health.

V and J are TRBV19 and TRBJ1-2; no definite D call. Germline CDR1 is LNHDA and CDR2 is SQIVND (reference sequence). The CDR3 is 14 amino acids. Trimming cost V 1 base and J 2 bases, with 8 bases left between them. The CDR3 spells CASSIGGANYGYTF. CDR3 bases: TGTGCCAGTAGTATAGGAGGAGCGAACTATGGCTACACCTTC.

The gene calls are TRBV7-2 and TRBJ2-7; D call uncertain. Germline V gene data show CDR1 as SGHTA and CDR2 as FQGNSA. The length of the CDR3 is 12 residues. Trimming pared 5 bases from V and 2 bases from J, leaving 7 bases between. The CDR3 here is CASSPLTYEQYF. As DNA, the CDR3 is TGTGCCAGCAGCCCCTTAACCTACGAGCAGTACTTC. The full variable domain, in which reference TRBV7-2 and TRBJ2-7 provide the parts outside the CDR3, is GAGVSQSPSNKVTEKGKDVELRCDPISGHTALYWYRQSLGQGLEFLIYFQGNSAPDKSGLPSDRFSAERTGGSVSTLTIQRTQQEDSAVYLCASSPLTYEQYFGPGTRLTVT.

This clone was recorded a few times. The chain's CDR3 is CASSLGHVNTEAFF. CDR3 DNA sequence: TGTGCCAGCAGCTTGGGACACGTTAACACTGAAGCTTTCTTT. This chain connects TRBV9 to TRBJ1-1; maybe TRBD1 (6 bases). From germline, CDR1 is SGDLS and CDR2 YYNGEE. The CDR3 is 14 amino acids. V shed 4 bases and J shed 2 bases, with 12 bases lying between them.

The CDR3 nucleotides are TGTGCCAGCTCACCACCGACAGGGATTGAGCAGTTCTTC. Its translation: CASSPPTGIEQFF. The chain links TRBV18 to TRBJ2-1; 7 positions match TRBD1. CDR3 length equals 13 residues. CDR1 is KGHSH and CDR2 is LQKENI in the germline V gene. Losses at the gene ends were 0 bases for V and 9 bases for J; bases not matched to a gene: 2.

In nucleotides, the CDR3 is TGTGCCAGCAGCTTAGGCAGCGGGGGGGAAGATACGCAGTATTTT. Encoded protein: CASSLGSGGEDTQYF. The chain has TRBV7-2 and TRBJ2-3; 10 nucleotides line up with TRBD2. Germline values: CDR1 SGHTA, CDR2 FQGNSA. V was pared by 1 base and J by 5 bases, with 3 bases of the junction left unmatched. The CDR3 consists of 15 residues.

The chain is built from TRBV7-2 and TRBJ2-5; no definite D call. The V gene lost 3 bases and the J gene lost 2 bases, with 7 bases spanning the gap. This CDR3 contains 13 residues. Looked up from germline, CDR1 is SGHTA and CDR2 is FQGNSA. The CDR3, as DNA: TGTGCCAGCAGCTTCGAGTTACAAGAGACCCAGTACTTC. Its translation: CASSFELQETQYF.

This CDR3 reads CASSPDRGLYNEQFF. CDR3 in DNA: TGTGCCAGCAGCCCTGACCGGGGATTGTACAATGAGCAGTTCTTC. The chain combines TRBV7-2 with TRBJ2-1; weak D call: TRBD2 (5 bases). The CDR3 loop spans 15 amino acids. Germline CDR1 and CDR2: SGHTA and FQGNSA. V dropped 5 bases and J dropped 4 bases, with 15 bases sitting between them.